Below, 18 T cell receptor beta chains from the same sample are listed, as sequenced in a study of PD-1 blockade in classical Hodgkin lymphoma. All the patients suffered relapse after autologous stem cell transplantation, and brentuximab vedotin exposure differed. Using magnetic negative selection, the CD4+ T cells were separated out of thawed PBMCs. Libraries were prepared by immunoSEQ multiplex PCR; TCRdb keeps only in-frame clonotypes and omits some of them. The sample has some 10,000 clones; 74% are singletons. The starting material was CD4+ T cells from blood, obtained at baseline. The receptors here all came from a human donor with classical Hodgkin lymphoma.

The CDR3 region has the DNA TGTGCCAGCCAGGACAGAACCTACGAGCAGTACTTC. Translation: CASQDRTYEQYF. The V call is TRBV19, the J call TRBJ2-7, with a tentative D call TRBD1 (6 bases). Per germline, CDR1 LNHDA and CDR2 SQIVND (reference sequence). Trimming left V 9 bases short and J 2 bases short, with 11 bases between. The CDR3 sequence is 12 residues long.

V and J are TRBV18 and TRBJ1-1; D unresolved. Germline lookup yields CDR1 KGHSH and CDR2 LQKENI. V was cut by 1 base and J by 3 bases, with 12 bases left in between. This CDR3 has 15 residues. The CDR3 nucleotides read TGTGCCAGCTCACCACGAACCGTTCCGGACACTGAAGCTTTCTTT. This encodes CASSPRTVPDTEAFF.

The chain employs TRBV10-3 and TRBJ2-5, with D possibly being TRBD2 (5 bases). Germline lookup yields CDR1 ENHRY and CDR2 SYGVKD. Deletions cut 2 bases from V and 5 bases from J, with 12 bases between. The CDR3 totals 14 residues. The CDR3 region is CAISERTPKETQYF. CDR3 sequence (DNA): TGTGCCATCAGTGAGCGGACTCCAAAGGAGACCCAGTACTTC.

V gene TRBV7-8 combines with J gene TRBJ2-2, with 9 bases aligning to TRBD2. V was pared by 2 bases and J by 6 bases, with 13 bases of the junction left unmatched. CDR3 size: 18 residues. Germline V gene lookup returns CDR1 SGHVS and CDR2 FQNEAQ. The CDR3: CASSLRALAGGPPGELFF. The CDR3 coding sequence is TGTGCCAGCAGCTTAAGGGCTCTGGCGGGAGGGCCCCCCGGGGAGCTGTTTTTT.

The chain joins TRBV5-1 to TRBJ2-1, with TRBD2 matching 9 bases. After removal of 1 base from V and 6 bases from J, the junction contained 5 bases not matched to a gene. The CDR3 spans 15 residues. Germline V gene sequence: CDR1 SGHRS, CDR2 YFSETQ. The CDR3 DNA follows: TGCGCCAGCAGCTTGAATAGCGGGAGTACCAATGAGCAGTTCTTC. It yields the protein CASSLNSGSTNEQFF.

The count of this clone is one. V gene TRBV6-5 combines with J gene TRBJ2-4; maybe TRBD2 (7 bases). From germline, CDR1 is MNHEY and CDR2 SVGAGI. The CDR3 contains 15 residues. Trimming stripped 0 bases from V and 2 bases from J, with 8 bases between. CDR3 sequence reads: CASSYSGGPKNIQYF. CDR3 in DNA: TGTGCCAGCAGTTACTCGGGGGGGCCCAAAAACATTCAGTACTTC.

This chain links TRBV10-3 with TRBJ1-2, with D possibly matching TRBD1 (6 bases). Germline CDR1 reads ENHRY; CDR2 reads SYGVKD. Trimming removed 4 bases at V and 5 bases at J, with 11 bases between. This CDR3 has 13 residues. The DNA for the CDR3 is TGTGCCATCAGTGCGGGGACATCGTATGGCTACACCTTC. This gives the protein CAISAGTSYGYTF.

This clone was counted once. The CDR3 DNA reads TGTGCCAGCAGCTTGGCCGGGACGAACACCGGGGAGCTGTTTTTT. Its protein is CASSLAGTNTGELFF. This chain connects TRBV5-6 to TRBJ2-2; tentatively, D is TRBD2 (5 bases). Between the trimmed V and J ends, which lost 0 bases and 0 bases, there was a span of 6 bases. Germline V gene lookup returns CDR1 SGHDT and CDR2 YYEEEE. CDR3 length equals 15 residues.

The genes are TRBV5-4 and TRBJ2-1; tentatively, D is TRBD2 (7 bases). Germline V CDR1 and CDR2: SGHNT, YYREEE (reference sequence). V lost 4 bases to trimming and J lost 6 bases, with 11 bases between them. This CDR3 region has 13 residues. CDR3 coding DNA: TGTGCCAGCAGCGTGGGAGGGGGCAATGAGCAGTTCTTC. It is translated as CASSVGGGNEQFF.

The chain recombines TRBV6-5 with TRBJ1-5; D may be TRBD1 (6 bases). The CDR3 totals 15 residues. Germline values: CDR1 MNHEY, CDR2 SVGAGI. Trimming took off 0 bases at V and 0 bases at J, with 6 bases between the two ends. The CDR3 DNA follows: TGTGCCAGCAGTTACTCAGGGGGTAGCAATCAGCCCCAGCATTTT. Translated, it gives CASSYSGGSNQPQHF.

This clone was detected a few times. This sequence joins TRBV11-3 and TRBJ2-7; perhaps TRBD1 as D (6 bases). Trimming took off 5 bases at V and 5 bases at J, with 22 bases between the two ends. Germline lookup yields CDR1 SGHNT and CDR2 YENEEA. CDR3 size: 16 residues. In DNA, the CDR3 is TGTGCCAGCAGCGGCAAACCGGCTACAGGGTTAGACGAGCAGTACTTC. Translating gives CASSGKPATGLDEQYF.

This clone is deemed medium-sized. The V call is TRBV9, the J call TRBJ2-1, with D hard to call. Germline CDR1 and CDR2: SGDLS and YYNGEE. Trimming took off 3 bases at V and 5 bases at J, with 15 bases between the two ends. The CDR3 has 15 amino acids. Here the CDR3 reads CASSAYINLDNEQFF. The CDR3 nucleotides are TGTGCCAGCAGCGCCTACATAAACCTTGACAATGAGCAGTTCTTC.

The rearrangement links TRBV28 to TRBJ1-1; the D is unclear. This CDR3 spans 15 amino acids. The germline V and J ends were trimmed by 3 bases and 3 bases, with 14 bases remaining between them. Per the germline V gene, CDR1 is MDHEN and CDR2 is SYDVKM. CDR3 sequence: CASSFSKRRYTEAFF. The DNA of the CDR3 is TGTGCCAGCAGTTTTTCGAAGAGGAGATACACTGAAGCTTTCTTT.

This chain connects TRBV14 to TRBJ2-5, with 8 positions matching TRBD2. With V trimmed by 2 bases and J by 5 bases, 10 bases remained unmatched. In germline, CDR1 is SGHDN, CDR2 FVKESK. The CDR3 is 16 residues long. CDR3 nucleotides: TGTGCCAGCAGCCAACTCGGGAGGGCCTCGAGCGAGACCCAGTACTTC. It is translated as CASSQLGRASSETQYF. Using reference TRBV14 and TRBJ2-5 for the parts outside the CDR3, the full variable domain is EAGVTQFPSHSVIEKGQTVTLRCDPISGHDNLYWYRRVMGKEIKFLLHFVKESKQDESGMPNNRFLAERTGGTYSTLKVQPAELEDSGVYFCASSQLGRASSETQYFGPGTRLLVL.

CDR3: CASRAGRISTDTQYF. DNA of the CDR3: TGTGCCAGCAGAGCAGGACGGATTAGCACAGATACGCAGTATTTT. The chain links TRBV6-1 to TRBJ2-3; D uncertain. Germline V gene lookup returns CDR1 MNHNS and CDR2 SASEGT. The germline V and J ends were trimmed by 6 bases and 0 bases, with 13 bases remaining between them. The CDR3 totals 15 residues.

The chain carries TRBV4-2 and TRBJ2-3; 13 bases match TRBD2. CDR1 and CDR2 from the germline V gene are LGHNA and YNFKEQ. The CDR3 spans 21 residues. V shed 4 bases, J shed 5 bases, and the junction held 21 bases outside the gene matches. The CDR3 DNA reads TGTGCCAGCAGCCCCGATGGACTAGCGGGAGAGCCGGGGAGTCTTAAAGATACGCAGTATTTT. Encoded protein: CASSPDGLAGEPGSLKDTQYF.

This clone was counted between two and nine times. The chain carries TRBV7-6 and TRBJ2-1; TRBD1 or TRBD2 may be the D gene (6 bases each). Per germline, CDR1 SGHVS and CDR2 FNYEAQ. V lost 2 bases to trimming and J lost 10 bases, with 12 bases between them. The CDR3 covers 13 residues. The CDR3 nucleotides are TGTGCCAGCAGCTTAAGGGGGGCGAGGGAGCAGTTCTTC. Amino acids: CASSLRGAREQFF. Together with reference TRBV7-6 and TRBJ2-1, the CDR3 gives the full variable domain: GAGVSQSPRYKVTKRGQDVALRCDPISGHVSLYWYRQALGQGPEFLTYFNYEAQQDKSGLPNDRFSAERPEGSISTLTIQRTEQRDSAMYRCASSLRGAREQFFGPGTRLTVL.

The chain joins TRBV2 to TRBJ1-2, with 7 bases identical to TRBD1. This CDR3 region has 13 residues. V lost 4 bases to trimming and J lost 4 bases; unmatched junction nucleotides: 3. The V gene's germline CDR1 is SNHLY and CDR2 FYNNEI. CDR3 in DNA: TGTGCCAGCAGTGGGGGACAGTCCTATGGCTACACCTTC. This translates into CASSGGQSYGYTF. Looking up the rest from reference TRBV2 and TRBJ1-2 gives the full variable domain: EPEVTQTPSHQVTQMGQEVILRCVPISNHLYFYWYRQILGQKVEFLVSFYNNEISEKSEIFDDQFSVERPDGSNFTLKIRSTKLEDSAMYFCASSGGQSYGYTFGSGTRLTVV.